Here is one T cell receptor beta chain with its context. Trimming removed 2 bases from V and 4 bases from J; junction bases left unmatched: 5. Germline V lookup: CDR1 MNHEY, CDR2 SVGAGI. The CDR3 extends over 15 amino acids. These data originate in a study of blood T cell repertoires in COVID-19. Study overall: COVID-19 samples collected from the United States, Italy and Spain covered acute and convalescent phases. T cells, B-cell-depleted T cells, or PBMCs provided the cDNA or gDNA that served as material.

In the authors' methods: Quantification of nucleated cells was approximated via reference gene primer amplification. Assay used: immunoSEQ multiplex PCR; TCRdb lists only in-frame clones, some missing. From that table come the V and J calls and clone size; the DNA was used to work out D and trimming. This table has 65,000 to 95,000 clones, around four fifths appearing once. What was sequenced was peripheral blood. The TCR sequence derives from a man aged 80 or over with active or convalescent COVID-19. This chain links TRBV6-5 with TRBJ2-7; 10 bases are a match to TRBD1. The CDR3 region has the DNA TGTGCCAGCAGTTACAGGTCGGGACAGGGGTACGAGCAGTACGTC. Amino acid sequence: CASSYRSGQGYEQYV.